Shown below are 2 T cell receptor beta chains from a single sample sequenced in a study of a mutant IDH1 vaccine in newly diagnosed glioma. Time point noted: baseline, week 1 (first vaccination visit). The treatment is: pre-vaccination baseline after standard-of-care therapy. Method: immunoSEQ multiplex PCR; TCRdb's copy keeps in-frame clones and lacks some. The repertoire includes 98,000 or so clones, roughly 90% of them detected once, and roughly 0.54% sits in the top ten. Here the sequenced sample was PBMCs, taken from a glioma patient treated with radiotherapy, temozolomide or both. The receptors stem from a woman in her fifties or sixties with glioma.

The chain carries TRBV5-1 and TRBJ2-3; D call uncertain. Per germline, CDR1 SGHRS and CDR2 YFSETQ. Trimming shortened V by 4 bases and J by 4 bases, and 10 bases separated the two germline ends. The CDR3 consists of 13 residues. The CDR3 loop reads CASSTTVPDTQYF. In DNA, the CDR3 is TGCGCCAGCAGCACCACAGTCCCAGATACGCAGTATTTT.

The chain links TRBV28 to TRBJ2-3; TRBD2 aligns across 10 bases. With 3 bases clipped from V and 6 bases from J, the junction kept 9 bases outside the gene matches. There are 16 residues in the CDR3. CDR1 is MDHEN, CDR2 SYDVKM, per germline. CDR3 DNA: TGTGCCAGCAGTTTTCCAGCGGGAGGGGACAGCGATACGCAGTATTTT. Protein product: CASSFPAGGDSDTQYF.